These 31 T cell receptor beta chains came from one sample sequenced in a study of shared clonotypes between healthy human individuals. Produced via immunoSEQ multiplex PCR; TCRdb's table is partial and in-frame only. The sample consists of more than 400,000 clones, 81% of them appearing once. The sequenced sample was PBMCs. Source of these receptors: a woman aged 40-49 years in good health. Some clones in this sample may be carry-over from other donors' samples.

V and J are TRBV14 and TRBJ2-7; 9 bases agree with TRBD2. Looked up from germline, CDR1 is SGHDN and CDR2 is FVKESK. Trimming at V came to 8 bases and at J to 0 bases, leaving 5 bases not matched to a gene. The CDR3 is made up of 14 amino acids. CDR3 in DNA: TGTGCCAGCTCAAATAGCGGGAGCTCCTACGAGCAGTACTTC. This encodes CASSNSGSSYEQYF. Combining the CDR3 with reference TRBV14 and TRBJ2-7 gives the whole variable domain EAGVTQFPSHSVIEKGQTVTLRCDPISGHDNLYWYRRVMGKEIKFLLHFVKESKQDESGMPNNRFLAERTGGTYSTLKVQPAELEDSGVYFCASSNSGSSYEQYFGPGTRLTVT.

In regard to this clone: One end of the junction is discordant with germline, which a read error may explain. CDR3 region: CASSQATSSYEHYF. CDR3 nucleotide sequence: TGTGCCAGCAGCCAGGCCACTAGCTCCTACGAGCATTACTTC. The V and J genes are TRBV4-2 and TRBJ2-7, with a tentative D call TRBD2 (6 bases). This CDR3 is 14 amino acids long. Germline-derived CDR1 and CDR2 are LGHNA and YNFKEQ.

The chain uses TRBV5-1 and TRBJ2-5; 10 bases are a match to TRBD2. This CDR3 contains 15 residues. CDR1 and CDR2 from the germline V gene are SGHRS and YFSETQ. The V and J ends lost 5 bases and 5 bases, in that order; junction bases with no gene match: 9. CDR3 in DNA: TGCGCCAGCAGGCCAGCGGGAGGGCCGGGGGAGACCCAGTACTTC. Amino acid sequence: CASRPAGGPGETQYF.

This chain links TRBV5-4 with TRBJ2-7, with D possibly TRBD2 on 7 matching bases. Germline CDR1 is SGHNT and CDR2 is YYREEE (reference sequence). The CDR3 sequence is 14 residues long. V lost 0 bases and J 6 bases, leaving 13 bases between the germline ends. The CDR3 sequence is CASSLVGGRREQYF. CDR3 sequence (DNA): TGTGCCAGCAGCTTGGTCGGGGGGCGGCGCGAGCAGTACTTC.

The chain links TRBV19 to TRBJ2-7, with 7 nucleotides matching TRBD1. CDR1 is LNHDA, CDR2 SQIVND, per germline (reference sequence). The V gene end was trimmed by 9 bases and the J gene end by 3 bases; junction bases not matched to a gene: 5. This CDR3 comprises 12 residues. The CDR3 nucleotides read TGTGCCAGCAGTGACAGGGACTACGAGCAGTACTTC. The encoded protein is CASSDRDYEQYF.

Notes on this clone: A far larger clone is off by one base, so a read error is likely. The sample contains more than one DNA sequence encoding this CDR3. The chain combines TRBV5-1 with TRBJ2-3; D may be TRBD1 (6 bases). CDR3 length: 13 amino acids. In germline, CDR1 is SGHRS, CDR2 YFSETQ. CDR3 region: CASSFTGTDTQYF. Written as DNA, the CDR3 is TGCGCTAGCAGCTTTACAGGGACAGATACGCAGTATTTT.

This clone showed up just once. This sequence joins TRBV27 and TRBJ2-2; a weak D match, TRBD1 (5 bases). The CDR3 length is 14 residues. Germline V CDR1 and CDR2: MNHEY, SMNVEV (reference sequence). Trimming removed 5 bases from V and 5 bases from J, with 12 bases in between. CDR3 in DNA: TGTGCCAGCAGTCCCCAGGGTTATACCGGGGAGCTGTTTTTT. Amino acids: CASSPQGYTGELFF.

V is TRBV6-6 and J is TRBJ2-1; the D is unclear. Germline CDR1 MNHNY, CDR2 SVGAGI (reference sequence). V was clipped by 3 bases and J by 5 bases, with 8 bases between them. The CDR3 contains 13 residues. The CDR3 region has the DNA TGTGCCAGCAGTTATTCACGCAACAATGAGCAGTTCTTC. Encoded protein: CASSYSRNNEQFF.

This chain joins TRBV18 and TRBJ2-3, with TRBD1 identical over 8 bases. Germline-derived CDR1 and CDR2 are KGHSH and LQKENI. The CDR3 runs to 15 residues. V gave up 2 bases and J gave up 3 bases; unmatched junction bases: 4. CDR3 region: CASSPGQGGTDTQYF. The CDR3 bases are TGTGCCAGCTCACCAGGACAGGGTGGTACAGATACGCAGTATTTT.

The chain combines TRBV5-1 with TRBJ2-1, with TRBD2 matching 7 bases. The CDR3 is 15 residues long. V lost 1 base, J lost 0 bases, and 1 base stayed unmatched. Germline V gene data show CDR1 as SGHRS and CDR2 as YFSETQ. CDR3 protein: CASSLIAGSYNEQFF. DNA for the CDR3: TGCGCCAGCAGCTTGATAGCGGGCTCCTACAATGAGCAGTTCTTC.

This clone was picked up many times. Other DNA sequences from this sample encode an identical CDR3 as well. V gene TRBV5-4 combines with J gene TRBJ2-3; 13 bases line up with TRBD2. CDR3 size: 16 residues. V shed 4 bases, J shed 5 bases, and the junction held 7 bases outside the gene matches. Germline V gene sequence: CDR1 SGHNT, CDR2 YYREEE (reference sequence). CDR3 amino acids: CASSIGLAGVQDTQYF. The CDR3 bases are TGTGCCAGCAGCATCGGACTAGCGGGAGTACAAGATACGCAGTATTTT. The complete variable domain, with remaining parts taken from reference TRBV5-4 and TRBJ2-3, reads ETGVTQSPTHLIKTRGQQVTLRCSSQSGHNTVSWYQQALGQGPQFIFQYYREEENGRGNFPPRFSGLQFPNYSSELNVNALELDDSALYLCASSIGLAGVQDTQYFGPGTRLTVL.

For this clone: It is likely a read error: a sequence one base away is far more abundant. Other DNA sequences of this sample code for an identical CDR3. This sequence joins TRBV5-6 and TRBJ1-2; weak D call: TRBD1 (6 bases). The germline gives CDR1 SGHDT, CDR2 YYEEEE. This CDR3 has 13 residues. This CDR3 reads CASSFLQGYGYTF. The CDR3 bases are TGTGCCAGCAGCTTCTTACAGGGCTATGGCTACACATTC.

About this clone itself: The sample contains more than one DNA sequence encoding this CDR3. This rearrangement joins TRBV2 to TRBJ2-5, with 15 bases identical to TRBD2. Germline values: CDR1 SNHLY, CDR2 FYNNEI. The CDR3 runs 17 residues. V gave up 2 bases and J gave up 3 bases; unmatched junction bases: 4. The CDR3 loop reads CASSERGTSGRKETQYF. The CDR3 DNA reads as TGTGCCAGCAGTGAAAGGGGGACTAGCGGGAGGAAAGAGACCCAGTACTTC.

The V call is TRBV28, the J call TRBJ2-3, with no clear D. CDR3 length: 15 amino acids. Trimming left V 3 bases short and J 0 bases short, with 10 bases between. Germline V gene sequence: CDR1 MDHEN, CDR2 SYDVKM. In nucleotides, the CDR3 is TGTGCCAGCAGTTTGGTACTACCTAGCACAGATACGCAGTATTTT. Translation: CASSLVLPSTDTQYF.

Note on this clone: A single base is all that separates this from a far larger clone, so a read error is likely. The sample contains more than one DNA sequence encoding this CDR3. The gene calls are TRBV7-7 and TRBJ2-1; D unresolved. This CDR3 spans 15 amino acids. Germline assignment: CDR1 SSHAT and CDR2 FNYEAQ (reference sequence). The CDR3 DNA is TGTGCTAGCAGCTTAGTTCCAGAGGCCTACAATGAGCAGTTCTTC. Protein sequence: CASSLVPEAYNEQFF.

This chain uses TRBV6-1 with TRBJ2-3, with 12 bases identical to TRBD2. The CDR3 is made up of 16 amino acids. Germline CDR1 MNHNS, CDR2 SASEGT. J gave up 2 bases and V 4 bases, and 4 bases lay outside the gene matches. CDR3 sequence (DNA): TGTGCCAGCAGTGTCCTAGCGGGAGGGGTCACAGATACGCAGTATTTT. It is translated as CASSVLAGGVTDTQYF.

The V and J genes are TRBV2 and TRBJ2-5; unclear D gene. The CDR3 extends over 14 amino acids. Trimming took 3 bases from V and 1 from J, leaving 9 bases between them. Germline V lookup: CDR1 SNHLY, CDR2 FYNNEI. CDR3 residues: CASSDRTFQETQYF. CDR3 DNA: TGTGCCAGCAGTGATAGGACGTTCCAAGAGACCCAGTACTTC.

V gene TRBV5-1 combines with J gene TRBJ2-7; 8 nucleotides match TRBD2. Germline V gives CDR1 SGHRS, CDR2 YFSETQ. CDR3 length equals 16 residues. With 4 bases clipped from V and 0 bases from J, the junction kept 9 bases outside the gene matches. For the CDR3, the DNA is TGCGCCAGCAGCGTCGGTGCTGCGGGAGGCTCCTACGAGCAGTACTTC. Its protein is CASSVGAAGGSYEQYF.

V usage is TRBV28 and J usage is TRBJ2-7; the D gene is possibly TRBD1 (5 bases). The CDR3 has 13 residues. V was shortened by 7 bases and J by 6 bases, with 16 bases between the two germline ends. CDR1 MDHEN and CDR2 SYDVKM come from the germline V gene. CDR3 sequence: CASTLGLGREQYF. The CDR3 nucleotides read TGTGCCAGCACCCTCGGGCTGGGGCGCGAGCAGTACTTC.

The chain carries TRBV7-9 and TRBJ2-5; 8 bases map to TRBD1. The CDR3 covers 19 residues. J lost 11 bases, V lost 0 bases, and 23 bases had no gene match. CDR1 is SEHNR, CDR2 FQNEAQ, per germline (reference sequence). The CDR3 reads CASSLAVRTGGLGSYKQYF. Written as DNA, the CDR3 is TGTGCCAGCAGCTTAGCGGTGAGAACAGGGGGACTGGGGTCCTACAAACAGTACTTC.

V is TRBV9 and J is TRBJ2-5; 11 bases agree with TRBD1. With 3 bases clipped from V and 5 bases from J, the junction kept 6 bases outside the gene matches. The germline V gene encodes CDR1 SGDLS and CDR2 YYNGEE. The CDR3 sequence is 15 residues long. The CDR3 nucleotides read TGTGCCAGCAGCGCCCCCGGGACAGGGGGTGAGACCCAGTACTTC. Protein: CASSAPGTGGETQYF.

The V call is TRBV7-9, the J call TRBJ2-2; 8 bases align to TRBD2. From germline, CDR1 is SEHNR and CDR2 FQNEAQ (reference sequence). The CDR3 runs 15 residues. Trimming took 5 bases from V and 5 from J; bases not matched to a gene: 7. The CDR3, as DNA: TGTGCCAGCAGCATACTAGCGGATTTAACCGGGGAGCTGTTTTTT. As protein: CASSILADLTGELFF.

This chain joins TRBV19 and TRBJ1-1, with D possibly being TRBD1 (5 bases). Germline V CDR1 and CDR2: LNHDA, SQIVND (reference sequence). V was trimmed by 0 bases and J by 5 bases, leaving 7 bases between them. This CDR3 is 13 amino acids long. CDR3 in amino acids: CASSIDRGTEAFF. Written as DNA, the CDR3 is TGTGCCAGTAGTATAGATCGGGGGACTGAAGCTTTCTTT.

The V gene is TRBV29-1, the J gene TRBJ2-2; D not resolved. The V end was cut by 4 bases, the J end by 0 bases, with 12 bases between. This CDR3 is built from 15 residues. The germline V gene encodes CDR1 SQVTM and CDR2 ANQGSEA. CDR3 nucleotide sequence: TGCAGCGTTGGGCCCTCGATCGCGAACACCGGGGAGCTGTTTTTT. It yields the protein CSVGPSIANTGELFF.

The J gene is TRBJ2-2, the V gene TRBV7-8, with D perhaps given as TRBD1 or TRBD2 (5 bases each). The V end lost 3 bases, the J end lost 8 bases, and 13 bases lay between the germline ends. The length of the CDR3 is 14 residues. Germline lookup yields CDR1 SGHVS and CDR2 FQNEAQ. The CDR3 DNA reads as TGTGCCAGCAGCTTCGTGGCAGGGACGGGGGAGCTGTTTTTT. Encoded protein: CASSFVAGTGELFF.

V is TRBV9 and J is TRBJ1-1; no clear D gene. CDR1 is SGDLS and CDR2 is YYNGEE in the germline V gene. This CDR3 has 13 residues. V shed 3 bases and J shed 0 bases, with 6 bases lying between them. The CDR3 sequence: CASSDDLNTEAFF. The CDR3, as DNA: TGTGCCAGCAGCGACGACTTGAACACTGAAGCTTTCTTT.

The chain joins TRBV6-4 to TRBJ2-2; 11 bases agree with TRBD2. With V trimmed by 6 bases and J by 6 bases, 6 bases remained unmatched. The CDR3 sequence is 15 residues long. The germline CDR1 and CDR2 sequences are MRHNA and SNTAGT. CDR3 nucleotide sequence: TGTGCCAGCAGCTCACTAGCGGGAGCCTCCGGGGAGCTGTTTTTT. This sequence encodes CASSSLAGASGELFF.

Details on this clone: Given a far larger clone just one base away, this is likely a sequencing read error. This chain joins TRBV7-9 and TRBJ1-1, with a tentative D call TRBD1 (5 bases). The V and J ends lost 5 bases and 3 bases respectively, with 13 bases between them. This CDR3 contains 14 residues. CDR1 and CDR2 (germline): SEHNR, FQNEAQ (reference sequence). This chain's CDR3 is CASSRGLRHTEAFF. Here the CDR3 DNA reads TGTGCCAGCAGCCGGGGACTACGGCACACTGAAGCTTTCTTT.

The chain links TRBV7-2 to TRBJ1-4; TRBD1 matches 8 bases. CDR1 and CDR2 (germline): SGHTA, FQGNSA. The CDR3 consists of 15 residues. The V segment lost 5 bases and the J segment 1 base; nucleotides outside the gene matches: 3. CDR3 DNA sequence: TGTGCCAGCAGCCTGACAGGGGTAACTAATGAAAAACTGTTTTTT. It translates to CASSLTGVTNEKLFF.

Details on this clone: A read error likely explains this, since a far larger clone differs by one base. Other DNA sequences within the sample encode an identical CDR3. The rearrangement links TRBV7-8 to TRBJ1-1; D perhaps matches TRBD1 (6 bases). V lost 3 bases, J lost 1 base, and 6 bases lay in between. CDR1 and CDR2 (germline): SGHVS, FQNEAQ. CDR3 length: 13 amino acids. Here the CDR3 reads CASSLTGNTEAFF. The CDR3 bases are TGTGCCAGCAGCTTGACAGGGAACACTGAAGCTTTCTTT.

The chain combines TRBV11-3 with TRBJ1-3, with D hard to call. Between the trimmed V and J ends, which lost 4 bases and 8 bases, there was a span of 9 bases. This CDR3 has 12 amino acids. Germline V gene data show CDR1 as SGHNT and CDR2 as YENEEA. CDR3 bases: TGTGCCAGCAGCTCCAAGGAGGACACCATATATTTT. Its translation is CASSSKEDTIYF. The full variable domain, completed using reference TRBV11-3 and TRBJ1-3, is EAGVVQSPRYKIIEKKQPVAFWCNPISGHNTLYWYLQNLGQGPELLIRYENEEAVDDSQLPKDRFSAERLKGVDSTLKIQPAELGDSAVYLCASSSKEDTIYFGEGSWLTVV.